The clone carrying this T cell receptor beta chain showed up just a few times. Antigen specificity is unknown. The data were obtained in a study of human T cells and chemical hapten exposure. Findings and caveats of the study: Unchanged with DPC sensitization were TCRs above 1 in 1000 frequency.

As for time point: healthy volunteer bleed at 2 weeks. Unfractionated whole blood yielded the extracted total RNA. Unique molecular identifiers were attached to individual cDNA molecules during library preparation. Original analysis: Samples contained a median of about 96,000 TCRs, with a range of about 20,000 to 750,000. TCRdb re-derived calls from the RACE reads in MiXCR, one entry per CDR3 protein. Clone size and V and J calls follow TCRdb, not the original study. The sample holds about 130,000 distinct CDR3 sequences, approximately 9.5% seen once. The CDR3 runs to 14 residues. Deletions cut 6 bases from V and 5 bases from J, with 17 bases between. Looked up from germline, CDR1 is MNHEY and CDR2 is SVGEGT.

Sequenced material: whole blood. V usage is TRBV6-2 or TRBV6-3 and J usage is TRBJ2-7, with a weak D call TRBD1 (5 bases). The receptor was derived from a male donor in good health. Some clones in this sample may be carry-over from other donors' samples. The CDR3: CASSRVASRDEQYF. In DNA form, the CDR3 reads TGTGCCAGCAGCAGGGTGGCTTCCCGGGACGAGCAGTACTTC.